Listed here is a single TCR beta chain. Its antigen is still unknown. The source of the sample is a study of shared clonotypes between healthy human individuals. Study findings and constraints: When compared with the clonotypes that were shared by all four sorted-subset donors, the non-shared clonotypes turned out to have lower generation probabilities.

Sequencing was performed with immunoSEQ multiplex PCR; in TCRdb, only in-frame clones are kept and a portion is missing. This sample yields about 2.3 million clones, of which approximately 93% are seen a single time; approximately 0.4% belongs to the top ten. Germline CDR1 reads SGDLS; CDR2 reads YYNGEE. The length of the CDR3 is 13 residues. The ends lost 3 bases at V and 7 bases at J; junction bases unmatched: 4. Source material: naive CD4+ T cells from PBMCs. Documented subset: CD45RA+ positively selected. The gene calls are TRBV9 and TRBJ1-2, with 9 bases matching TRBD1. The receptor's source is a man aged 18 to 35 in good health. Some clones in this sample may be carry-over from other donors' samples. The CDR3 coding sequence is TGTGCCAGCAGCGAGGGACAGGGTGGTGGCTACACCTTC. Protein product: CASSEGQGGGYTF. The complete variable domain, with remaining parts taken from reference TRBV9 and TRBJ1-2, reads DSGVTQTPKHLITATGQRVTLRCSPRSGDLSVYWYQQSLDQGLQFLIQYYNGEERAKGNILERFSAQQFPDLHSELNLSSLELGDSALYFCASSEGQGGGYTFGSGTRLTVV.